The entry below describes one T cell receptor beta chain. This sample was taken from a study of blood T cell repertoires in COVID-19. Study-wide background: The United States, Italy and Spain supplied acute and convalescent COVID-19 samples. PBMCs, B-cell-depleted T cells, or T cells provided the cDNA or gDNA that made up the material.

In the source study's methods: Amplified reference gene primers provided the basis for estimating nucleated cell counts. Profiled with immunoSEQ multiplex PCR; TCRdb holds only in-frame clones, not every one. The V and J calls and clone size come from that table; D and trimming were worked out from the DNA. The table includes 200,000 to 250,000 clones, roughly 90% detected once. The CDR3 extends over 13 amino acids. Between the trimmed V and J ends, which lost 8 bases and 8 bases, there was a span of 18 bases. CDR1 is GTSNPN, CDR2 SVGIG, per germline (reference sequence). Sequenced material: peripheral blood. This receptor was taken from a woman aged 60-75 years with acute or convalescent COVID-19. This chain connects TRBV30 to TRBJ1-4, with D possibly matching TRBD1 (6 bases). As DNA, the CDR3 is TGTGCCGGGGAGTTGGGGGCTCGGGAAAAACTGTTTTTT. Its translation is CAGELGAREKLFF.